The entry below describes one T cell receptor beta chain. Data came from immunoSEQ multiplex PCR; TCRdb stores just in-frame clones and leaves some out. Among roughly 200,000 clones listed, 80% to 90% were seen once. The CDR3 is made up of 13 amino acids. Germline lookup yields CDR1 WNHNN and CDR2 SYGVQD (reference sequence). V was clipped by 5 bases and J by 4 bases; unmatched bases: 3. This specimen belongs to a study of blood T cell repertoires in COVID-19. Sequencing was carried out using PBMCs or T cells enriched from blood (not recorded which). This receptor was obtained from a woman aged 50 to 65 who had been exposed to COVID-19. J is TRBJ1-1 and V is TRBV10-1; TRBD1 aligns across 8 bases. This CDR3 reads CASSFGQGTEAFF. CDR3 bases: TGCGCCAGCAGTTTCGGACAGGGCACTGAAGCTTTCTTT.